This entry lists 20 T cell receptor beta chains sequenced from one sample in a study of tumor-infiltrating lymphocytes in localized non-small cell lung cancer (dated by TCRdb to the early 2020s). Libraries came from the immunoSEQ multiplex PCR assay. Entries here come from immuneACCESS through TCRdb and include only in-frame sequences with V and J called. Some clones fail to appear in such tables; in the studies checked, an unresolved V gene covers under half of the shortfall, and the cause of the remainder is unknown. Within this sample are approximately 6,900 clones, with 65% to 75% of them counted one time only. The ten largest clones add up to around 12% of the sample. The specimen was lung tumor tissue. These receptors came from a human donor with non-small cell lung cancer.

The table lists this clone with a few counts. The CDR3 here is CASSPTPVPAGQPQHF. DNA of the CDR3: TGTGCCAGCTCACCCACGCCCGTTCCGGCTGGTCAGCCCCAGCATTTT. J is TRBJ1-5 and V is TRBV18; no firm D call. The V and J ends lost 3 bases and 6 bases respectively, with 18 bases between them. The CDR3 has 16 residues. Germline V gene sequence: CDR1 KGHSH, CDR2 LQKENI. Combining the CDR3 with reference TRBV18 and TRBJ1-5 gives the whole variable domain NAGVMQNPRHLVRRRGQEARLRCSPMKGHSHVYWYRQLPEEGLKFMVYLQKENIIDESGMPKERFSAEFPKEGPSILRIQQVVRGDSAAYFCASSPTPVPAGQPQHFGDGTRLSIL.

By share, this clone ranks as large. The V call is TRBV6-5, the J call TRBJ2-7, with D possibly matching TRBD2 (6 bases). Germline CDR1 and CDR2: MNHEY and SVGAGI. The CDR3 sequence is 11 residues long. The V end lost 6 bases, the J end lost 5 bases, and 8 bases lay between the germline ends. Here the CDR3 reads CASRGGDEQYF. In DNA form, the CDR3 reads TGTGCCAGCAGAGGAGGGGACGAGCAGTACTTC.

Worth noting for this clone: Other DNA sequences in this sample translate to the same CDR3. The genes are TRBV2 and TRBJ2-1, with TRBD2 matching 7 bases. In germline, CDR1 is SNHLY, CDR2 FYNNEI. J lost 4 bases, V lost 9 bases, and 6 bases had no gene match. The CDR3 has 13 amino acids. As DNA, the CDR3 is TGTGCCAGGCGGGGGACCTCTTACAATGAGCAGTTCTTC. This encodes CARRGTSYNEQFF. The full variable domain, in which reference TRBV2 and TRBJ2-1 provide the parts outside the CDR3, is EPEVTQTPSHQVTQMGQEVILRCVPISNHLYFYWYRQILGQKVEFLVSFYNNEISEKSEIFDDQFSVERPDGSNFTLKIRSTKLEDSAMYFCARRGTSYNEQFFGPGTRLTVL.

The chain carries TRBV5-1 and TRBJ2-7, with D unresolved. The CDR3 length is 13 residues. The V gene lost 5 bases and the J gene lost 0 bases, with 9 bases spanning the gap. Germline lookup yields CDR1 SGHRS and CDR2 YFSETQ. CDR3 sequence reads: CASRSDHSYEQYF. In nucleotides, the CDR3 is TGCGCCAGCAGGAGTGACCACTCCTACGAGCAGTACTTC.

V usage is TRBV30 and J usage is TRBJ2-3; TRBD1 might be the D (5 bases). V gave up 0 bases and J gave up 5 bases, with 12 bases separating them. The CDR3 covers 14 residues. CDR1 is GTSNPN and CDR2 is SVGIG in the germline V gene (reference sequence). The CDR3 loop is CAWSVQGLGDTQYF. The CDR3 nucleotides are TGTGCCTGGAGTGTCCAGGGTCTTGGAGATACGCAGTATTTT.

This clone turned up a few times. The J gene is TRBJ2-1, the V gene TRBV5-1, with a tentative D call TRBD1 (6 bases). CDR1 is SGHRS, CDR2 YFSETQ, per germline. The CDR3 has 15 amino acids. V shed 3 bases and J shed 9 bases, with 19 bases lying between them. The CDR3 DNA reads as TGCGCCAGCAGCTCCACCGGGACAACTTACGGTGAGCAGTTCTTC. Translation gives CASSSTGTTYGEQFF.

This chain's CDR3 is CAWSSGILGEQYF. The CDR3 bases are TGTGCCTGGAGTAGCGGGATCCTTGGCGAGCAGTACTTC. The genes are TRBV30 and TRBJ2-7; 7 bases fit TRBD2. J was trimmed by 6 bases and V by 2 bases; bases with no gene match: 7. Germline-derived CDR1 and CDR2 are GTSNPN and SVGIG (reference sequence). The CDR3 is 13 residues long.

This chain connects TRBV27 to TRBJ2-7; 9 bases agree with TRBD1. The CDR3 consists of 16 residues. Germline values: CDR1 MNHEY, CDR2 SMNVEV (reference sequence). V lost 5 bases, J lost 1 base, and 9 bases stayed unmatched. CDR3 nucleotides: TGTGCCAGCAGTCCTCGTTGGGACAGGGCGTCCTACGAGCAGTACTTC. Protein: CASSPRWDRASYEQYF.

The chain couples TRBV2 to TRBJ1-1, with no clear D. The V end was cut by 5 bases, the J end by 3 bases, with 13 bases between. The CDR3 extends over 14 amino acids. Looked up from germline, CDR1 is SNHLY and CDR2 is FYNNEI. The CDR3 sequence: CASSQEGRDTEAFF. CDR3 in DNA: TGTGCCAGCAGTCAGGAGGGCCGCGACACTGAAGCTTTCTTT.

The chain employs TRBV6-4 and TRBJ2-3, with 11 bases matching TRBD2. Unmatched junction bases numbered 4, after V lost 5 bases and J lost 0 bases. The CDR3 totals 16 residues. Germline V gives CDR1 MRHNA, CDR2 SNTAGT. In nucleotides, the CDR3 is TGTGCCAGCAGTCAGACTAGCGGGGATAGCACAGATACGCAGTATTTT. It translates to CASSQTSGDSTDTQYF.

This chain joins TRBV7-2 and TRBJ1-4, with TRBD1 identical over 8 bases. Germline V gene data show CDR1 as SGHTA and CDR2 as FQGNSA. With 6 bases clipped from V and 5 bases from J, the junction kept 8 bases outside the gene matches. The CDR3 runs to 15 residues. CDR3 coding DNA: TGTGCCAGCAGACCGCGGACAGGGACGAATGAAAAACTGTTTTTT. Encoded protein: CASRPRTGTNEKLFF.

This CDR3 is CATSRGGTSAGNEQFF. The CDR3 coding sequence is TGTGCCACCAGCAGAGGGGGGACTAGCGCGGGAAATGAGCAGTTCTTC. V and J are TRBV15 and TRBJ2-1; TRBD2 matches 10 bases. The CDR3 loop spans 16 amino acids. Germline V gene sequence: CDR1 LNHNV, CDR2 YYDKDF (reference sequence). V lost 1 base and J lost 7; bases outside the gene matches: 7.

The chain links TRBV30 to TRBJ2-3; a weak D match, TRBD1 (5 bases). The germline gives CDR1 GTSNPN, CDR2 SVGIG (reference sequence). The CDR3 length is 12 residues. V lost 1 base, J lost 7 bases, and 9 bases lay in between. CDR3 nucleotide sequence: TGTGCCTGGAGTGCGACAGCCCATACGCAGTATTTT. The encoded protein is CAWSATAHTQYF. The entire variable domain, with the rest obtained from reference TRBV30 and TRBJ2-3, is as follows: SQTIHQWPATLVQPVGSPLSLECTVEGTSNPNLYWYRQAAGRGLQLLFYSVGIGQISSEVPQNLSASRPQDRQFILSSKKLLLSDSGFYLCAWSATAHTQYFGPGTRLTVL.

J is TRBJ1-1 and V is TRBV29-1, with 8 bases that match TRBD1. This CDR3 spans 14 amino acids. CDR1 SQVTM and CDR2 ANQGSEA come from the germline V gene. With 7 bases clipped from V and 0 bases from J, the junction kept 7 bases outside the gene matches. The CDR3 protein is CSAARQGMNTEAFF. In DNA form, the CDR3 reads TGCAGCGCCGCAAGACAGGGGATGAACACTGAAGCTTTCTTT.

The chain joins TRBV30 to TRBJ1-1, with unresolved D. V lost 7 bases, J lost 5 bases, and 8 bases lay in between. This CDR3 has 10 amino acids. Germline V lookup: CDR1 GTSNPN, CDR2 SVGIG (reference sequence). The CDR3 is CASFRTEAFF. CDR3 DNA sequence: TGTGCCTCTTTCCGAACTGAAGCTTTCTTT. The full variable domain, in which reference TRBV30 and TRBJ1-1 provide the parts outside the CDR3, is SQTIHQWPATLVQPVGSPLSLECTVEGTSNPNLYWYRQAAGRGLQLLFYSVGIGQISSEVPQNLSASRPQDRQFILSSKKLLLSDSGFYLCASFRTEAFFGQGTRLTVV.

The chain is built from TRBV6-1 and TRBJ1-2; 7 bases line up with TRBD1. Germline V CDR1 and CDR2: MNHNS, SASEGT. The CDR3 spans 13 residues. V lost 8 bases and J lost 6; bases outside the gene matches: 9. As DNA, the CDR3 is TGTGCCAGCGACCCCCGCAGGGGGGATGGCTACACCTTC. Translation: CASDPRRGDGYTF.

CDR3 protein: CASSLKDSTLHF. CDR3 sequence (DNA): TGTGCCAGCAGCTTAAAGGACTCTACCCTCCACTTT. The rearrangement joins TRBV11-3 to TRBJ1-6; no definite D call. Trimming left V 2 bases short and J 14 bases short, with 10 bases between. The CDR3 is made up of 12 amino acids. Germline assignment: CDR1 SGHNT and CDR2 YENEEA.

J is TRBJ1-2 and V is TRBV15; no firm D call. Trimming pared 6 bases from V and 1 base from J, leaving 15 bases between. Germline V lookup: CDR1 LNHNV, CDR2 YYDKDF (reference sequence). The CDR3 consists of 15 residues. This CDR3 reads CATSKSGGDNYGYTF. In DNA, the CDR3 is TGTGCCACCAGTAAGTCAGGTGGAGATAACTATGGCTACACCTTC.

Only one count was recorded for this clone. V is TRBV5-6 and J is TRBJ1-6, with 8 positions matching TRBD1. The germline gives CDR1 SGHDT, CDR2 YYEEEE. The V gene end was trimmed by 3 bases and the J gene end by 2 bases; junction bases not matched to a gene: 4. The CDR3 consists of 16 residues. CDR3 sequence: CASSSRQGTYNSPLHF. The CDR3 DNA follows: TGTGCCAGCAGCTCCAGACAGGGGACCTATAATTCACCCCTCCACTTT.

The V call is TRBV7-6, the J call TRBJ2-1, with D possibly being TRBD1 or TRBD2 (5 bases each). Germline CDR1 is SGHVS and CDR2 is FNYEAQ. The CDR3 contains 14 residues. V dropped 7 bases and J dropped 9 bases, with 19 bases sitting between them. The CDR3 region has the DNA TGTGCCAGCACTCTGAAGGGACCGCTAGGTGAGCAGTTCTTC. Its protein is CASTLKGPLGEQFF.